Sequencing of this T cell receptor (beta chain) was carried out in a study of T cell responses to AZD1222 COVID-19 vaccine. Across the study: Recipients boosted at about 4 weeks or about 12 weeks are pooled. Findings and limits, study-wide: Most donors were white British and more were female, and clonal diversity was possibly underestimated. Repertoires were obtained only post-peak T cell response. Two doses of AZD1222 preceded a rise in Spike-specific TCR breadth and depth.

V was pared by 3 bases and J by 1 base, with 7 bases between. Looked up from germline, CDR1 is LGHDT and CDR2 is YNNKEL (reference sequence). This CDR3 contains 14 residues. Only in-frame clones appear in the TCRdb table, and some are missing; sequencing was by immunoSEQ multiplex PCR. The sample shows approximately 80,000 clones, 65% to 85% of them seen only once. Comments on this clone: Its antigen is unidentified.

The source was peripheral blood, collected on day 0 of AZD1222 vaccination. The chain recombines TRBV3-1 (or the pseudogene TRBV3-2) with TRBJ2-4; TRBD2 might be the D (5 bases). The TCR sequence derives from an adult in good health. The CDR3 bases are TGTGCCAGCAGCCACAGAGGGGCCAAAAACATTCAGTACTTC. Protein product: CASSHRGAKNIQYF.